What follows describes a single T cell receptor (beta chain). In the same sample, other DNA sequences code for this CDR3. The data originate from a study of blood T cell repertoires in COVID-19. Germline-derived CDR1 and CDR2 are KGHSH and LQKENI. Trimming removed 0 bases from V and 1 base from J, with 9 bases in between. This CDR3 is 15 amino acids long. Here immunoSEQ multiplex PCR was the method, and the copy in TCRdb shows in-frame clones only, minus some. The table includes 200,000 to 250,000 clones, roughly 86% detected once. The material sequenced was peripheral blood. This chain uses TRBV18 with TRBJ1-1; D unclear. The receptor was isolated from a man in his 60s with acute or convalescent COVID-19. CDR3 sequence: CASSPPGRPNTEAFF. The CDR3 bases are TGTGCCAGCTCACCACCGGGCAGGCCGAACACTGAAGCTTTCTTT.